The source of this TCR beta chain is a study of regulatory T cells in long-lasting Graves disease. Study-level points and caveats: Persistent patients shared more public clonotypes (under 3,000) than newly diagnosed patients (roughly 960). Persistent disease samples used TRBV28, TRBJ1-2 and TRBJ2-5 preferentially.

Time point given: newly diagnosed GD, antithyroid drugs for less than 3 months. RNA isolated from PBMCs was used to make the TCR library. Combining iRepertoire HTBI primers with Arm-PCR of CDR3 regions, the authors built TCR beta libraries. MiXCR, run by TCRdb on the multiplex PCR reads, gives a single entry per CDR3 protein. The sample records approximately 490,000 distinct CDR3 sequences, roughly 16% being singletons. This clonotype was observed at least ten times. Antigen specificity is unknown. CDR3 length: 15 residues. Germline-derived CDR1 and CDR2 are LNHDA and SQIVND (reference sequence). J gave up 5 bases and V 3 bases, and 3 bases lay outside the gene matches. The data were also submitted as part of a second study, on T cells in Graves' hyperthyroidism and ophthalmopathy. This second report adds: The HTBI primer set drove a first-round RT-PCR of the TCR CDR3.

The chain combines TRBV19 with TRBJ1-5; the match to TRBD1 covers 11 bases. The sequence came from a man aged 40-50 years with Graves disease. The sample consisted of peripheral blood mononuclear cells (PBMCs), taken at new diagnosis, from a patient treated with antithyroid drugs. The CDR3 DNA reads as TGTGCCAGTAGTATCGGGACAGGGGGTTATCAGCCCCAGCATTTT. This translates into CASSIGTGGYQPQHF.